This T cell receptor beta chain is drawn from a study of T cell repertoires in cytomegalovirus infection. Per the germline V gene, CDR1 is SNHLY and CDR2 is FYNNEI. The CDR3 spans 15 residues. Trimming took off 2 bases at V and 3 bases at J, with 13 bases between the two ends. Ten or more counts support this clonotype. A single record per CDR3 protein comes from TCRdb applying MiXCR to the reads. The sample consists of roughly 230,000 distinct CDR3 sequences, over 15% of them appearing once. Sequencing used CD8+ T cells from PBMCs. The V call is TRBV2, the J call TRBJ2-5; D may be TRBD2 (5 bases). This sequence originates from a human donor in good health (CMV status not recorded). Some clones in this sample may be carry-over from other donors' samples. CDR3 in amino acids: CASSEFDRGEETQYF. In DNA form, the CDR3 reads TGTGCCAGCAGTGAATTTGATCGGGGAGAAGAGACCCAGTACTTC.